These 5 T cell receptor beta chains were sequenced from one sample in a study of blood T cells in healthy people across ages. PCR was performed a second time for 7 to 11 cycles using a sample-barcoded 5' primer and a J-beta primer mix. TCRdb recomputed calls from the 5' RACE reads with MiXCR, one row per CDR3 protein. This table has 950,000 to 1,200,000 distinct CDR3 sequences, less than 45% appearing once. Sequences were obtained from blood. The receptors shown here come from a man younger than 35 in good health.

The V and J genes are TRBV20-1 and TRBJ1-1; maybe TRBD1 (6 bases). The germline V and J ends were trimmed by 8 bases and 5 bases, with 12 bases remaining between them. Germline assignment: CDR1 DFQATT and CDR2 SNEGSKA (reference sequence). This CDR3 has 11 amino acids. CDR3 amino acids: CSTTGQTEAFF. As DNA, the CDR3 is TGCAGTACTACCGGACAGACTGAAGCTTTCTTT.

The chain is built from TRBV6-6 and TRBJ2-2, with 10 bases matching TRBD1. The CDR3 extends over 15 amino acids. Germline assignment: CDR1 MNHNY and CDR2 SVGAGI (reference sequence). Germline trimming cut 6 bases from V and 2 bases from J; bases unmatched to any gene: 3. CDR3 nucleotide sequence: TGTGCCAGCAGGGGGACAGGGGAAAACACCGGGGAGCTGTTTTTT. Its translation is CASRGTGENTGELFF.

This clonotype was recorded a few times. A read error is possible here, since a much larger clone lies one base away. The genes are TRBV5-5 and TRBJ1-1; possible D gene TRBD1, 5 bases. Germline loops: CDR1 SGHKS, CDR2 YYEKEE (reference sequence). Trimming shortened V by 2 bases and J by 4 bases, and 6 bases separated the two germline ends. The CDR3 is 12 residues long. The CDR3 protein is CASSFDSTEAFF. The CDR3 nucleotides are TGTGCCAGCAGCTTTGACAGCACTGAAGCTTTCTTT.

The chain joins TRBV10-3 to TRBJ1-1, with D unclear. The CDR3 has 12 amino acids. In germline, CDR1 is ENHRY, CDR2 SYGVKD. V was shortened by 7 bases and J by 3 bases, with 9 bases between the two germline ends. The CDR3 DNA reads TGTGCCATCATAACGGGAGACACTGAAGCTTTCTTT. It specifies CAIITGDTEAFF.

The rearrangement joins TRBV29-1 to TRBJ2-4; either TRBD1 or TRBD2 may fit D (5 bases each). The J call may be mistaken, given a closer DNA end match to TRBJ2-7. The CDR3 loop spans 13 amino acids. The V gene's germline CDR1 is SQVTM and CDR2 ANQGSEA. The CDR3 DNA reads TGCAGCGTTGCCGGGACCGCAGCCTACGAGCAGTACTTC. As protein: CSVAGTAAYEQYF.